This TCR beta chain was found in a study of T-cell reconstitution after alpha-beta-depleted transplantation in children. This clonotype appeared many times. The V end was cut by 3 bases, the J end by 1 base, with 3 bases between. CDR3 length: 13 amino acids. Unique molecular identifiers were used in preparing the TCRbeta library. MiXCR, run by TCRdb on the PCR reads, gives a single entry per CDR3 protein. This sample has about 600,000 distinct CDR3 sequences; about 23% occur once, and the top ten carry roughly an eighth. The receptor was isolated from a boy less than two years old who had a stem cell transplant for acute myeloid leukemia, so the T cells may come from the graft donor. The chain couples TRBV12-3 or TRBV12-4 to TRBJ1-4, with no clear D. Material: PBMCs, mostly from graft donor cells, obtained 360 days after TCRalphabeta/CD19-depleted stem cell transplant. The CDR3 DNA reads TGTGCCAGCAGTTTTAGAACTAATGAAAAACTGTTTTTT. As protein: CASSFRTNEKLFF.